The clone carrying this TCR beta chain was detected many times. The antigen remains unidentified. TCRdb independently ran MiXCR on the 5' RACE reads; one entry per CDR3 protein. In the table there are some 300,000 distinct CDR3 sequences, just under 20% of which are singletons. The sample comes from a study of T-cell memory formation after mild COVID-19. Study overall: Each donor largely had its own TCR clusters.

Overall study findings and caveats: Specificity for SARS-CoV-2 was not confirmed among the second-wave clones peaking on day 37. Clones that contracted from day 15 to 85 had balanced CD4/CD8; later expanders were CD4+ biased.

The CDR3 extends over 13 amino acids. Germline loops: CDR1 MNHEY, CDR2 SMNVEV (reference sequence). The V end lost 7 bases, the J end lost 0 bases, and 10 bases lay between the germline ends. The sequenced sample consisted of PBMCs or a T cell subset sorted from them (not recorded which). The chain joins TRBV27 to TRBJ2-7; tentative D call: TRBD2 (7 bases). The TCR comes from a man between 18 and 29 years old who had mild COVID-19 (a few samples of this study predate the infection). Cell type and time point are not known. The CDR3 region is CASMGGASYEQYF. The CDR3 nucleotides are TGTGCCAGCATGGGGGGGGCCTCCTACGAGCAGTACTTC.